This T cell receptor (beta chain) was recorded in a study of T-cell memory formation after mild COVID-19 (dated by TCRdb to the early 2020s). The study in broad terms: Most TCR sequence clusters were specific to one of the two donors. In a couple of donors, T-cell clones that expanded and contracted after mild COVID-19 were tracked by sequencing TCRalpha and TCRbeta repertoires over time. Two young, previously healthy adult volunteers made up the cohort, one male and one female. Summary of the overall study and its limitations: The study covered only a couple of mild cases, and larger cohorts including severe cases with pre-infection samples were considered necessary. Contracting CD4+ clones were located mainly in the CM and EM memory subsets, whereas CD8+ clones were found to be enriched in EMRA. Some responding clones were detected in pre-infection memory, which suggested that pre-existing cross-reactive memory T cells had joined the SARS-CoV-2 response. SARS-CoV-2 specificity of the second-wave clones peaking on day 37 was not confirmed. Balanced CD4/CD8 phenotypes were observed for clones contracting from day 15 to 85, whereas a bias towards CD4+ was observed for a second wave of clones expanding from day 15 to 37.

The sequencer was an Illumina NovaSeq 6000. TCRalpha and TCRbeta cDNA libraries were constructed by 5'RACE with constant-segment primers, with sample barcodes and unique molecular identifiers being introduced. Trizol reagent was used to extract RNA from every sample. Library amplification was performed in two PCR steps, and a second sample barcode and Illumina TruSeq adapters were introduced in the second step. The libraries were sequenced on an Illumina NovaSeq using 2 x 150 bp paired-end reads. The study's own analysis went as follows. With migec v1.2.7, reads were demultiplexed and then collapsed into UMI-guided consensus sequences. Using mixcr v2.1.11, the UMI consensuses were aligned to TRA and TRB V and J templates and assembled into clonotypes. Clonotypes were classified as expanded or contracted when called significant by both edgeR and NoisET, with noise models trained on biological replicates. edgeR calls used a false discovery rate-adjusted p below 0.01 and a log2 fold-change threshold of 1. As an exploratory analysis of dynamics, max-normalized trajectories of the 1000 most abundant clonotypes were examined with PCA combined with hierarchical clustering. The CD4 or CD8 phenotype of responding clones was assigned using the separately sequenced CD4+ and CD8+ repertoires. TCRdb ran its own pipeline on the public reads, namely fastp trimming at Q25 and MiXCR clone calling, and kept in-frame beta chains. Identical CDR3 proteins give one entry, which carries the most common genes and DNA. The authors' filters were not applied to this entry. For this sample there are 250,000 to 300,000 distinct CDR3 sequences; 7% to 10% appear just once. 22% of the sample rests with the top ten.

Ficoll-Paque density gradient centrifugation was used to isolate PBMCs. CDR3 length: 16 amino acids, cysteine to phenylalanine. The kept DNA is CDR3 alone, 48 bases in frame from the first base. Via the germline V gene, CDR1 is MDHEN and CDR2 SYDVKM. For this chain, trimming is 4 bases at the V end and 1 base at the J end, and the number of junction bases without a gene match is 5. In regard to this clonotype: No cognate antigen has been identified for it. Base qualities are not at hand, and no much larger clone is one base apart.

This sequence originates from a man aged 18 to 29 who had mild COVID-19 (a few samples of this study predate the infection). The sample titles of this study are shuffled in the database, so cell type and time point are left out; the donor was told from shared clones. The specimen was PBMCs or a T cell subset sorted from them (not recorded which). The V gene is TRBV28 and the J gene is TRBJ1-5, with TRBD1 matching 9 junction bases. CDR3 region: CASSWGQGWSNQPQHF. The DNA is as follows: TGTGCCAGCAGTTGGGGACAGGGTTGGAGCAATCAGCCCCAGCATTTT.